Following are 32 T cell receptor beta chains from one sample sequenced in a study of T cells after yellow fever vaccination (dated by TCRdb to between 2018 and 2021). The library was made by 5' RACE. Sequencing instrument: Illumina NovaSeq 6000. TCRdb cleaned the public reads at Q25 with fastp, built clones with MiXCR and kept in-frame beta chains. Every distinct CDR3 protein forms one entry, paired with its most common genes and DNA. This sample comprises some 320,000 distinct CDR3 sequences, over 4% of them detected only once. The ten most abundant clones make up about 26% of the sample. The treatment or condition label here, explained by the study, means: live attenuated yellow fever vaccine strain. The sample consisted of PBMCs, taken 5 days after the yellow fever booster vaccination. The receptor source for this set is a young man who received the YFV17D yellow fever vaccine.

In its sample, this clonotype was seen many times. The rearrangement uses TRBV6-1 and TRBJ1-2; D is uncertain. Trimming took 2 bases from V and 7 from J, leaving 11 bases between them. The germline V gene has CDR1 MNHNS and CDR2 SASEGT. This CDR3 comprises 13 residues. The CDR3 DNA is TGTGCCAGCAGTGAATCAACAGTTTCTGGCTACACCTTC. Amino acids: CASSESTVSGYTF.

The sample holds a few counts of this clonotype. J is TRBJ2-3 and V is TRBV4-2; D gene uncertain. Germline assignment: CDR1 LGHNA and CDR2 YNFKEQ. The CDR3 runs to 16 residues. V gave up 0 bases and J gave up 1 base, with 11 bases separating them. The CDR3 nucleotides read TGTGCCAGCAGCCAAGACGGCAGTAGGGGCACAGATACGCAGTATTTT. Its translation: CASSQDGSRGTDTQYF.

The chain uses TRBV20-1 and TRBJ1-2; no clear D. This CDR3 region has 13 residues. Trimming pared 3 bases from V and 2 bases from J, leaving 10 bases between. CDR1 and CDR2 (germline): DFQATT, SNEGSKA (reference sequence). CDR3 in DNA: TGCAGTGCTAGGGACGGCGGAAACTATGGCTACACCTTC. Residues: CSARDGGNYGYTF.

This clonotype showed up many times. The V call is TRBV27, the J call TRBJ1-6; perhaps TRBD1 as D (5 bases). Germline CDR1 reads MNHEY; CDR2 reads SMNVEV (reference sequence). Trimming left V 8 bases short and J 3 bases short, with 11 bases between. The CDR3 extends over 14 amino acids. The CDR3 coding sequence is TGTGCCAGCCGCCCCGGACACTATAATTCACCCCTCCACTTT. Translation: CASRPGHYNSPLHF.

This sequence joins TRBV6-2 or TRBV6-3 and TRBJ1-1; D not certain. V was clipped by 1 base and J by 0 bases, with 6 bases between them. The CDR3 spans 14 residues. Germline lookup yields CDR1 MNHEY and CDR2 SVGEGT. Here the CDR3 DNA reads TGTGCCAGCAGTTACTGGGGTTTGAACACTGAAGCTTTCTTT. Translating it yields CASSYWGLNTEAFF.

This clonotype was picked up many times. CDR3 sequence: CAISESVDTQYF. Here the CDR3 DNA reads TGTGCCATCAGTGAGTCTGTAGATACGCAGTATTTT. This chain uses TRBV10-3 with TRBJ2-3; D gene unclear. From germline, CDR1 is ENHRY and CDR2 SYGVKD. V lost 0 bases, J lost 5 bases, and 3 bases lay in between. This CDR3 has 12 amino acids.

The chain couples TRBV24-1 to TRBJ2-3; TRBD2 matches 7 bases. The CDR3 loop spans 16 amino acids. V lost 4 bases and J lost 1; bases outside the gene matches: 7. In germline, CDR1 is KGHDR, CDR2 SFDVKD. CDR3 DNA sequence: TGTGCCACCAGTGACGTCGGGGGGACCGGCACAGATACGCAGTATTTT. Its protein is CATSDVGGTGTDTQYF.

This clonotype showed up just a few times. The CDR3 DNA follows: TGCGCCAGCTGCCGACTAGTGGTAAATCAGCCCCAGCATTTT. Translated: CASCRLVVNQPQHF. The rearrangement joins TRBV4-1 to TRBJ1-5; D gene ambiguous. This CDR3 spans 14 amino acids. The germline V gene encodes CDR1 MGHRA and CDR2 YSYEKL. With 8 bases removed from V and 4 bases from J, the gap between germline ends came to 15 bases.

This chain links TRBV12-3 or TRBV12-4 with TRBJ2-2; D is uncertain. Trimming pared 6 bases from V and 4 bases from J, leaving 15 bases between. The CDR3 runs to 15 residues. DNA for the CDR3: TGTGCCAGCAGGGTCGACAAGGGTCTCACCGGGGAGCTGTTTTTT. Amino acids: CASRVDKGLTGELFF.

The V call is TRBV12-3 or TRBV12-4, the J call TRBJ1-1; 9 bases match TRBD1. The CDR3 consists of 14 residues. V lost 8 bases, J lost 8 bases, and 12 bases stayed unmatched. The CDR3 bases are TGTGCCAGCTGTCACGGGACAGGGTTTGGAGAAGCTTTCTTT. Encoded protein: CASCHGTGFGEAFF.

This clonotype was seen many times. The V call is TRBV12-3 or TRBV12-4, the J call TRBJ2-5; D perhaps matches TRBD2 (6 bases). V lost 1 base to trimming and J lost 1 base, with 10 bases between them. CDR3 length: 15 amino acids. The CDR3 DNA reads TGTGCCAGCAGTTTAGTACTAGCTACCCAAGAGACCCAGTACTTC. It is translated as CASSLVLATQETQYF.

This clonotype was observed a handful of times. For the CDR3, the DNA is TGTGCCAGCAGCTTACGGGACGGCAATGAGCAGTTCTTC. This codes for CASSLRDGNEQFF. The V gene is TRBV7-3, the J gene TRBJ2-1; perhaps D is TRBD1 or TRBD2 (5 bases each). V gave up 2 bases and J gave up 6 bases, with 8 bases separating them. This CDR3 comprises 13 residues. The germline V gene has CDR1 SGHTA and CDR2 FQGTGA.

This clonotype was seen a few times. V is TRBV28 and J is TRBJ1-5; D remains unclear. V shed 6 bases and J shed 0 bases, with 15 bases lying between them. The germline V gene has CDR1 MDHEN and CDR2 SYDVKM. The CDR3 length is 16 residues. CDR3 amino acids: CASSPLASYSNQPQHF. The CDR3 bases are TGTGCCAGCAGCCCTCTGGCCAGCTATAGCAATCAGCCCCAGCATTTT.

This clonotype was counted at least ten times. V gene TRBV29-1 combines with J gene TRBJ2-1; 10 bases are shared with TRBD2. Germline CDR1 is SQVTM and CDR2 is ANQGSEA. Unmatched junction bases numbered 16, after V lost 8 bases and J lost 9 bases. The CDR3 contains 15 residues. The DNA of the CDR3 is TGCAGCACCCCCAAGCGGGGGGGGATGATCTCTGAGCAGTTCTTC. It encodes CSTPKRGGMISEQFF.

V usage is TRBV7-8 and J usage is TRBJ1-4, with 8 bases aligning to TRBD1. Germline loops: CDR1 SGHVS, CDR2 FQNEAQ. Trimming cost V 5 bases and J 7 bases; bases outside gene matches: 9. The CDR3 totals 15 residues. The CDR3: CASSTDRVLREKLFF. Here the CDR3 DNA reads TGTGCCAGCAGCACGGACAGGGTTTTACGTGAAAAACTGTTTTTT. Combining the CDR3 with reference TRBV7-8 and TRBJ1-4 gives the whole variable domain GAGVSQSPRYKVAKRGQDVALRCDPISGHVSLFWYQQALGQGPEFLTYFQNEAQLDKSGLPSDRFFAERPEGSVSTLKIQRTQQEDSAVYLCASSTDRVLREKLFFGSGTQLSVL.

The chain has TRBV7-9 and TRBJ1-1; D remains unclear. Trimming removed 1 base at V and 6 bases at J, with 9 bases between. The germline gives CDR1 SEHNR, CDR2 FQNEAQ (reference sequence). The CDR3 extends over 13 amino acids. For the CDR3, the DNA is TGTGCCAGCAGCTTAGAGGCAAGAGCTGAAGCTTTCTTT. Translation: CASSLEARAEAFF. Supplemented by reference TRBV7-9 and TRBJ1-1, the full variable domain reads DTGVSQNPRHKITKRGQNVTFRCDPISEHNRLYWYRQTLGQGPEFLTYFQNEAQLEKSRLLSDRFSAERPKGSFSTLEIQRTEQGDSAMYLCASSLEARAEAFFGQGTRLTVV.

This chain joins TRBV14 and TRBJ1-4, with 10 bases that match TRBD1. The V gene end was trimmed by 4 bases and the J gene end by 8 bases; junction bases not matched to a gene: 4. Germline V gene lookup returns CDR1 SGHDN and CDR2 FVKESK. This CDR3 comprises 14 residues. CDR3 loop: CASSRDRGVEKLFF. CDR3 nucleotide sequence: TGTGCCAGCAGCCGGGACAGGGGTGTGGAAAAACTGTTTTTT.

In its sample, this clonotype was seen a few times. This chain connects TRBV7-9 to TRBJ1-2; D is undetermined. In germline, CDR1 is SEHNR, CDR2 FQNEAQ (reference sequence). V was clipped by 4 bases and J by 4 bases, with 16 bases between them. The CDR3 has 15 residues. The CDR3 nucleotides are TGTGCCAGCAGCTCAGACCAAGGAAGCAGCTATGGCTACACCTTC. Protein product: CASSSDQGSSYGYTF.

This clonotype appeared many times. V and J are TRBV20-1 and TRBJ1-6; D is unclear. V lost 4 bases to trimming and J lost 1 base, with 14 bases between them. CDR1 and CDR2 (germline): DFQATT, SNEGSKA (reference sequence). The CDR3 length is 16 residues. Here the CDR3 DNA reads TGCAGTGCTACAGCCGGGGTTGGGTCCTATAATTCACCCCTCCACTTT. It is translated as CSATAGVGSYNSPLHF.

The genes are TRBV2 and TRBJ1-5; D is unclear. Germline V CDR1 and CDR2: SNHLY, FYNNEI. CDR3 length equals 14 residues. Trimming pared 8 bases from V and 0 bases from J, leaving 11 bases between. CDR3 amino acids: CASGRSYSNQPQHF. DNA of the CDR3: TGTGCCAGCGGGCGAAGTTATAGCAATCAGCCCCAGCATTTT.

This clonotype was detected only a few times. This chain connects TRBV10-3 to TRBJ2-3, with 7 bases aligning to TRBD2. V was pared by 6 bases and J by 0 bases, with 3 bases of the junction left unmatched. The CDR3 contains 14 residues. CDR1 and CDR2 (germline): ENHRY, SYGVKD. CDR3 sequence reads: CAIRAGVSTDTQYF. The CDR3 DNA follows: TGTGCCATCAGGGCGGGGGTTAGCACAGATACGCAGTATTTT.

The chain uses TRBV7-9 and TRBJ1-1; D is undetermined. The CDR3 length is 14 residues. CDR1 is SEHNR and CDR2 is FQNEAQ in the germline V gene (reference sequence). Trimming removed 3 bases from V and 6 bases from J, with 14 bases in between. CDR3 in DNA: TGTGCCAGCAGCTTGAGGGCCGGGTTCGCTGAAGCTTTCTTT. Amino acid sequence: CASSLRAGFAEAFF.

Many counts were recorded for this clonotype. The chain has TRBV29-1 and TRBJ1-2; a weak D match, TRBD1 (5 bases). The V end was cut by 3 bases, the J end by 4 bases, with 9 bases between. This CDR3 spans 12 amino acids. Germline values: CDR1 SQVTM, CDR2 ANQGSEA. This chain's CDR3 is CSVDQGGYGYTF. The CDR3, as DNA: TGCAGCGTTGACCAGGGCGGCTATGGCTACACCTTC.

CDR3 DNA sequence: TGTGCCAGCAGCTTAGCGCGGCGACTAGCGGTTTACAATGAGCAGTTCTTC. It specifies CASSLARRLAVYNEQFF. V usage is TRBV7-2 and J usage is TRBJ2-1, with 9 bases lining up with TRBD2. This CDR3 has 17 residues. V shed 0 bases and J 4 bases; nucleotides not matched to a gene: 7. Germline values: CDR1 SGHTA, CDR2 FQGNSA.

The chain links TRBV6-6 to TRBJ2-1; D remains unclear. This CDR3 is built from 12 residues. Germline lookup yields CDR1 MNHNY and CDR2 SVGAGI (reference sequence). The V and J ends lost 7 bases and 7 bases respectively, with 11 bases between them. CDR3 sequence (DNA): TGTGCCAGCACCCGTTTCTCGAATGAGCAGTTCTTC. Translation gives CASTRFSNEQFF.

The chain recombines TRBV5-4 with TRBJ2-5, with 7 nucleotides matching TRBD2. The V and J ends lost 4 bases and 9 bases, in that order; junction bases with no gene match: 9. This CDR3 region has 13 residues. CDR1 and CDR2 (germline): SGHNT, YYREEE (reference sequence). The CDR3 loop reads CASSRDYPAPQYF. The DNA of the CDR3 is TGTGCCAGCAGCCGGGACTACCCGGCTCCCCAGTACTTC.

This clonotype was observed many times. This chain links TRBV5-1 with TRBJ2-5, with D possibly matching TRBD2 (6 bases). CDR3 length: 15 residues. V gave up 3 bases and J gave up 3 bases, with 15 bases separating them. Looked up from germline, CDR1 is SGHRS and CDR2 is YFSETQ. The CDR3 sequence is CASSSWGGLEETQYF. The CDR3 nucleotides are TGCGCCAGCAGCTCATGGGGAGGATTGGAAGAGACCCAGTACTTC.

V gene TRBV7-2 combines with J gene TRBJ1-2, with D maybe TRBD1 (6 bases). V was clipped by 4 bases and J by 2 bases, with 14 bases between them. The CDR3 contains 15 residues. Germline V CDR1 and CDR2: SGHTA, FQGNSA. CDR3 sequence: CASSSRQGPNYGYTF. The DNA for the CDR3 is TGTGCCAGCAGCTCCCGGCAGGGGCCCAACTATGGCTACACCTTC.

The chain is built from TRBV10-3 and TRBJ1-2, with TRBD1 as a possible D gene (6 bases). V was trimmed by 3 bases and J by 0 bases, leaving 17 bases between them. The CDR3 sequence is 17 residues long. CDR1 is ENHRY, CDR2 SYGVKD, per germline. The CDR3 DNA is TGTGCCATCAGTGATGTAGTAGGACAGAGAGCTAACTATGGCTACACCTTC. Amino acids: CAISDVVGQRANYGYTF.

A few counts support this clonotype. This rearrangement joins TRBV7-6 to TRBJ1-2; no firm D call. This CDR3 has 14 amino acids. Trimming cost V 5 bases and J 8 bases, with 18 bases left between them. Germline V gives CDR1 SGHVS, CDR2 FNYEAQ. CDR3 coding DNA: TGTGCCAGCAGCATACTAGGGCCCCGCGCGGGCTACACCTTC. This encodes CASSILGPRAGYTF.

This chain links TRBV7-9 with TRBJ2-3; TRBD2 agrees at 12 bases. This CDR3 region has 18 residues. In germline, CDR1 is SEHNR, CDR2 FQNEAQ (reference sequence). V shed 6 bases, J shed 0 bases, and the junction held 10 bases outside the gene matches. DNA for the CDR3: TGTGCCAGCAGTCCGCGGACTAGCGGGGCCGTTAGCACAGATACGCAGTATTTT. Protein sequence: CASSPRTSGAVSTDTQYF.

This clonotype was seen a few times. The chain employs TRBV7-9 and TRBJ2-4, with D possibly matching TRBD1 (6 bases). The CDR3 is made up of 15 amino acids. V dropped 5 bases and J dropped 3 bases, with 14 bases sitting between them. CDR1 is SEHNR, CDR2 FQNEAQ, per germline (reference sequence). The CDR3 DNA reads as TGTGCCAGCAGCCTTGCTGGGGGACACAAAAACATTCAGTACTTC. Protein sequence: CASSLAGGHKNIQYF. Looking up the rest from reference TRBV7-9 and TRBJ2-4 gives the full variable domain: DTGVSQNPRHKITKRGQNVTFRCDPISEHNRLYWYRQTLGQGPEFLTYFQNEAQLEKSRLLSDRFSAERPKGSFSTLEIQRTEQGDSAMYLCASSLAGGHKNIQYFGAGTRLSVL.